The T cell receptor (beta chain) described here comes from a study of CD8 T cells in Susac syndrome (dated by TCRdb to 2018 to 2020). With respect to the entire study: Whether CD8+ T cell activation and differentiation in Susac syndrome was antigen driven was tested using repertoire sequencing. Beyond this particular receptor, the publication reports: The number of individuals in the TCR sequencing and HLA analysis was acknowledged as relatively small.

Peripheral blood CD8+ and CD4+ T cells from healthy donors, Susac syndrome patients and multiple sclerosis patients were profiled by high-throughput TCR beta sequencing. Healthy donors were included as age- and sex-matched controls. Bulk CD8+ and CD4+ T cells were purified magnetically by negative isolation, whereas CD8+ TEMRA cells were enriched by FACS. Blood was collected in EDTA tubes and processed within 24 hours, with PBMCs isolated through density gradient centrifugation. PBMCs intended for TCR sequencing were cryopreserved in liquid nitrogen and thawed later in a water bath at 37 degrees C. The sorted or isolated CD4+, CD8+ and CD8+ TEMRA cells had a purity of 90% or higher. Concerning this clonotype itself: The clone's antigen remains unknown. Per-base quality was not reported, and no clone a single base away is much larger than it.

RNA was extracted using the RNeasy kit, and roughly 0.5 to 1 microgram was reverse transcribed with random hexamers. The immunoSEQ multiplex PCR assay, covering 54 Vbeta and 13 Jbeta segments, was used to amplify TCR beta CDR3 regions. PCR amplification bias was corrected using a synthetic template baseline for primer optimization and computational correction. The paper's processing steps were these. Reads were annotated to V, D and J genes per IMGT and analyzed with immunoSEQ Analyzer, keeping only productive sequences. Clonality was calculated as one minus the Shannon entropy normalized by log2 of the number of productive unique sequences. For each patient and control, public and private clones were evaluated among the 100 most prevalent clones. A clone was defined as Susac-specific if it was absent from the healthy and MS cohorts, from some 1,100 published viral clones and from other ImmuneACCESS disease sequences. TCRdb's own reprocessing of the public reads used fastp at Q25 and MiXCR and kept productive beta chains. Entries are consolidated by CDR3 protein sequence, retaining the most common genes and DNA. These V and J calls rely on TCRdb rather than the paper's analysis. Within this sample are 100,000 to 150,000 distinct CDR3 sequences, with approximately 94% of them counted one time only. More than 0.095% of the sample is in the top ten clones.

Trimming takes 4 bases off V and 10 bases off J; junction bases not matched to a gene: 8. The germline V gene sets CDR1 to MNHEY and CDR2 to SVGAGI. Including cysteine and phenylalanine, the CDR3 has 13 amino acids. The retained sequence is limited to the CDR3, 39 bases, with the frame set at the first base. The sequence was obtained from a human donor in good health. This receptor chain uses TRBV6-5 and TRBJ2-3, and 7 junction bases match TRBD2. The sample consisted of CD4+ T cells from PBMCs. The bases are TGTGCCAGCAGTTTCCAGACTAGCCTAGCGCAGTATTTT. Its product reads: CASSFQTSLAQYF.